Presented here are 32 T cell receptor beta chains from one specimen sequenced in a study of blood T cell repertoires in COVID-19. Assay: immunoSEQ multiplex PCR; the TCRdb copy retains only in-frame clones and omits some. The table includes 410,000 or so clones, 70% to 90% detected once. The sequencing sample was made of peripheral blood. These receptors were collected from a woman aged 35 to 49 with COVID-19, enrolled during active disease.

The chain joins TRBV20-1 to TRBJ2-5; a weak D match, TRBD1 (5 bases). Trimming shortened V by 6 bases and J by 4 bases, and 9 bases separated the two germline ends. Germline-derived CDR1 and CDR2 are DFQATT and SNEGSKA (reference sequence). The CDR3 runs to 11 residues. The CDR3 sequence: CSARQLETQYF. The DNA of the CDR3 is TGCAGTGCCAGACAGTTAGAGACCCAGTACTTC.

V gene TRBV7-9 combines with J gene TRBJ1-3, with 8 nucleotides matching TRBD1. This CDR3 spans 15 amino acids. The germline CDR1 and CDR2 sequences are SEHNR and FQNEAQ (reference sequence). After removal of 0 bases from V and 7 bases from J, the junction contained 5 bases not matched to a gene. CDR3 amino acids: CASSLAAGGLNTIYF. The CDR3 DNA follows: TGTGCCAGCAGCTTAGCTGCAGGGGGCTTGAACACCATATATTTT.

V usage is TRBV27 and J usage is TRBJ2-5; possibly TRBD2 for D (5 bases). V gave up 8 bases and J gave up 2 bases, with 21 bases separating them. The CDR3 loop spans 16 amino acids. Germline V gene sequence: CDR1 MNHEY, CDR2 SMNVEV (reference sequence). DNA of the CDR3: TGTGCCAGCGCCCTCCGCGTAGCGACGGATCAAGAGACCCAGTACTTC. Residues: CASALRVATDQETQYF.

This chain's CDR3 is CASSQASGSRGYTF. The CDR3 coding sequence is TGTGCCAGCAGCCAAGCTTCCGGGTCTCGTGGCTACACCTTC. The chain employs TRBV4-2 and TRBJ1-2; no clear D. This CDR3 has 14 amino acids. Germline V gives CDR1 LGHNA, CDR2 YNFKEQ. Trimming cost V 1 base and J 7 bases, with 13 bases left between them.

V and J are TRBV7-2 and TRBJ1-1; D gene uncertain. Trimming shortened V by 0 bases and J by 4 bases, and 12 bases separated the two germline ends. Germline V gene sequence: CDR1 SGHTA, CDR2 FQGNSA. The CDR3 contains 15 residues. The CDR3: CASSLARGSGTEAFF. In nucleotides, the CDR3 is TGTGCCAGCAGCTTAGCTCGAGGGAGCGGCACTGAAGCTTTCTTT.

The V and J genes are TRBV18 and TRBJ1-1; D possibly corresponds to TRBD1 (5 bases). The V gene lost 5 bases and the J gene lost 4 bases, with 11 bases spanning the gap. The CDR3 spans 13 residues. Germline CDR1 and CDR2: KGHSH and LQKENI. The CDR3 loop is CASSGQGGTEAFF. CDR3 sequence (DNA): TGTGCCAGCTCAGGGCAGGGAGGCACTGAAGCTTTCTTT.

Only a few counts were recorded for this clone. V usage is TRBV5-5 and J usage is TRBJ2-5, with 7 bases aligning to TRBD2. The CDR3 is 14 residues long. Germline V gives CDR1 SGHKS, CDR2 YYEKEE (reference sequence). V lost 2 bases to trimming and J lost 2 bases; unmatched junction nucleotides: 3. The CDR3 sequence is CASSLILAQETQYF. The DNA for the CDR3 is TGTGCCAGCAGCTTAATACTAGCGCAAGAGACCCAGTACTTC.

The J gene is TRBJ2-1, the V gene TRBV5-8, with D possibly TRBD2 on 6 matching bases. The CDR3 loop spans 16 amino acids. V was shortened by 4 bases and J by 2 bases, with 16 bases between the two germline ends. Per germline, CDR1 SGHTS and CDR2 YDEGEE. The CDR3 sequence is CASSPEGRIPYNEQFF. The CDR3, as DNA: TGTGCCAGCAGCCCGGAGGGACGGATCCCCTACAATGAGCAGTTCTTC.

This clone occurred a few times. The V call is TRBV28, the J call TRBJ2-1, with D possibly matching TRBD2 (5 bases). Germline V gives CDR1 MDHEN, CDR2 SYDVKM. V dropped 2 bases and J dropped 7 bases, with 15 bases sitting between them. CDR3 length: 15 amino acids. CDR3 in amino acids: CASSLIGLAENEQFF. The CDR3 bases are TGTGCCAGCAGTTTAATAGGCCTAGCCGAGAATGAGCAGTTCTTC.

There are a few counts of this clone. J is TRBJ1-2 and V is TRBV10-3; tentative D call: TRBD1 (6 bases). Germline V lookup: CDR1 ENHRY, CDR2 SYGVKD. This CDR3 has 14 residues. V lost 2 bases and J 7 bases, leaving 14 bases between the germline ends. The CDR3 loop reads CAISEVNREVGYTF. CDR3 DNA: TGTGCCATCAGTGAGGTGAACAGGGAAGTTGGCTACACCTTC.

The rearrangement links TRBV27 to TRBJ2-3; the D is unclear. The germline V and J ends were trimmed by 4 bases and 1 base, with 6 bases remaining between them. CDR1 and CDR2 from the germline V gene are MNHEY and SMNVEV (reference sequence). CDR3 size: 13 residues. The CDR3 sequence: CASSYQGTDTQYF. The CDR3 region has the DNA TGTGCCAGCAGTTATCAGGGCACAGATACGCAGTATTTT.

The chain recombines TRBV11-2 with TRBJ2-1; 8 positions match TRBD1. The V segment lost 1 base and the J segment 6 bases; nucleotides outside the gene matches: 8. The CDR3 sequence is 16 residues long. Germline CDR1 and CDR2: SGHAT and FQNNGV. The CDR3 bases are TGTGCCAGCAGCTTAGTTGTGACAGGGGCAGCCAATGAGCAGTTCTTC. This gives the protein CASSLVVTGAANEQFF.

This chain uses TRBV19 with TRBJ2-3; TRBD1 matches 7 bases. Per the germline V gene, CDR1 is LNHDA and CDR2 is SQIVND (reference sequence). The CDR3 runs 14 residues. V lost 5 bases to trimming and J lost 2 bases; unmatched junction nucleotides: 4. CDR3 sequence: CASSPTGATDTQYF. CDR3 DNA: TGTGCCAGTAGTCCCACAGGGGCCACAGATACGCAGTATTTT. Supplemented by reference TRBV19 and TRBJ2-3, the full variable domain reads DGGITQSPKYLFRKEGQNVTLSCEQNLNHDAMYWYRQDPGQGLRLIYYSQIVNDFQKGDIAEGYSVSREKKESFPLTVTSAQKNPTAFYLCASSPTGATDTQYFGPGTRLTVL.

The chain joins TRBV27 to TRBJ2-5; no firm D call. This CDR3 is 11 amino acids long. V was pared by 6 bases and J by 2 bases, with 4 bases between. The germline gives CDR1 MNHEY, CDR2 SMNVEV (reference sequence). CDR3 coding DNA: TGTGCCAGCAGCTTTCAAGAGACCCAGTACTTC. It is translated as CASSFQETQYF.

This chain uses TRBV6-1 with TRBJ2-7; D is perhaps TRBD1 (6 bases). CDR1 is MNHNS, CDR2 SASEGT, per germline. Trimming shortened V by 4 bases and J by 4 bases, and 20 bases separated the two germline ends. This CDR3 is built from 16 residues. CDR3 DNA sequence: TGTGCCAGCAGTGGGGTGCGTGCGTCACAGGGTTACGAGCAGTACTTC. Protein product: CASSGVRASQGYEQYF.

This rearrangement joins TRBV2 to TRBJ1-1; D is perhaps TRBD1 (5 bases). Germline loops: CDR1 SNHLY, CDR2 FYNNEI. V gave up 6 bases and J gave up 5 bases, with 16 bases separating them. CDR3 size: 14 residues. Here the CDR3 reads CASRSTGGVTEAFF. CDR3 DNA sequence: TGTGCCAGCAGGAGTACGGGGGGGGTGACTGAAGCTTTCTTT.

V is TRBV4-1 and J is TRBJ2-4, with 7 bases lining up with TRBD1. The ends lost 0 bases at V and 8 bases at J; junction bases unmatched: 7. The CDR3 length is 15 residues. Germline V gene data show CDR1 as MGHRA and CDR2 as YSYEKL. CDR3 bases: TGCGCCAGCAGCCAAGAACAGGGGAAAGCGGACATTCAGTACTTC. This encodes CASSQEQGKADIQYF.

This chain uses TRBV7-6 with TRBJ2-3; TRBD2 is a possible D gene (5 bases). Germline lookup yields CDR1 SGHVS and CDR2 FNYEAQ. V lost 1 base and J lost 0, with 11 bases in between. This CDR3 spans 16 amino acids. Here the CDR3 reads CASSLGSAMSTDTQYF. For the CDR3, the DNA is TGTGCCAGCAGCTTAGGTAGCGCGATGAGCACAGATACGCAGTATTTT.

The genes are TRBV24-1 and TRBJ2-2, with D perhaps matching TRBD1 (5 bases). The germline V gene has CDR1 KGHDR and CDR2 SFDVKD. V was cut by 3 bases and J by 9 bases, with 13 bases left in between. This CDR3 has 14 residues. CDR3 sequence (DNA): TGTGCCACCAGTGATGCCCAGGGCAGCCGGGAGCTGTTTTTT. Amino acids: CATSDAQGSRELFF.

The chain combines TRBV7-2 with TRBJ2-1, with TRBD2 matching over 10 bases. The CDR3 is made up of 17 amino acids. Germline-derived CDR1 and CDR2 are SGHTA and FQGNSA. J gave up 2 bases and V 2 bases, and 6 bases lay outside the gene matches. CDR3 protein: CASSLYASGGPYNEQFF. For the CDR3, the DNA is TGTGCCAGCAGCTTATACGCTAGCGGGGGCCCCTACAATGAGCAGTTCTTC.

The V gene is TRBV28, the J gene TRBJ1-1; 12 bases are shared with TRBD1. The CDR3 totals 16 residues. Germline V CDR1 and CDR2: MDHEN, SYDVKM. V was pared by 3 bases and J by 4 bases, with 6 bases of the junction left unmatched. The CDR3 coding sequence is TGTGCCAGCAGTTTTGGGACAGGGGGCGTTCGCACTGAAGCTTTCTTT. The encoded protein is CASSFGTGGVRTEAFF.

The rearrangement links TRBV7-2 to TRBJ1-2; no clear D. Germline assignment: CDR1 SGHTA and CDR2 FQGNSA. V lost 2 bases and J 4 bases, leaving 17 bases between the germline ends. The CDR3 runs 16 residues. The CDR3 spells CASSLIRATATYGYTF. Written as DNA, the CDR3 is TGTGCCAGCAGCTTAATTCGAGCGACCGCCACCTATGGCTACACCTTC.

The V call is TRBV3-1 (or the pseudogene TRBV3-2), the J call TRBJ1-1; no clear D gene. CDR1 is LGHDT, CDR2 YNNKEL, per germline (reference sequence). Trimming took off 4 bases at V and 1 base at J, with 7 bases between the two ends. The CDR3 extends over 13 amino acids. In DNA, the CDR3 is TGTGCCAGCAGCCTCGAGAAGAACACTGAAGCTTTCTTT. This encodes CASSLEKNTEAFF.

The rearrangement links TRBV7-9 to TRBJ2-1; 7 bases align to TRBD2. The ends lost 5 bases at V and 0 bases at J; junction bases unmatched: 4. The CDR3 contains 15 residues. Looked up from germline, CDR1 is SEHNR and CDR2 is FQNEAQ (reference sequence). CDR3 loop: CASSPSGSSYNEQFF. CDR3 sequence (DNA): TGTGCCAGCAGCCCTAGCGGTAGCTCCTACAATGAGCAGTTCTTC.

The chain recombines TRBV5-1 with TRBJ2-3, with 8 bases that match TRBD1. J was trimmed by 5 bases and V by 5 bases; bases with no gene match: 10. Germline-derived CDR1 and CDR2 are SGHRS and YFSETQ. The length of the CDR3 is 15 residues. CDR3 bases: TGCGCCAGCAGTCTTGACAGGGGAAGAGGAGATACGCAGTATTTT. Translated, it gives CASSLDRGRGDTQYF.

The count of this clone is one. The chain carries TRBV6-4 and TRBJ2-3; TRBD2 agrees at 10 bases. Germline assignment: CDR1 MRHNA and CDR2 SNTAGT. The CDR3 has 15 residues. Trimming took 6 bases from V and 1 from J; bases not matched to a gene: 4. CDR3 residues: CASSRTSGGTDTQYF. CDR3 nucleotides: TGTGCCAGCAGCCGTACTAGCGGGGGCACAGATACGCAGTATTTT.

Concerning this clone: Other DNA sequences in the same sample also yield this CDR3. V and J are TRBV7-6 and TRBJ1-1, with a possible D match to TRBD1 (6 bases). Trimming shortened V by 5 bases and J by 4 bases, and 11 bases separated the two germline ends. Germline CDR1 reads SGHVS; CDR2 reads FNYEAQ. The length of the CDR3 is 13 residues. The CDR3 here is CASSLRGGTEAFF. The CDR3 coding sequence is TGTGCCAGCAGCCTCCGAGGGGGCACTGAAGCTTTCTTT.

V is TRBV13 and J is TRBJ1-2, with TRBD1 as a possible D gene (5 bases). The germline V gene has CDR1 PRHDT and CDR2 FYEKMQ (reference sequence). CDR3 length equals 14 residues. V lost 1 base and J 1 base, leaving 7 bases between the germline ends. CDR3 nucleotides: TGTGCCAGCAGCTTAGTTAGGGGTAACTATGGCTACACCTTC. Encoded protein: CASSLVRGNYGYTF.

There are a few counts of this clone. The chain carries TRBV6-5 and TRBJ1-4, with TRBD1 matching 9 bases. Germline V gene lookup returns CDR1 MNHEY and CDR2 SVGAGI. This CDR3 spans 15 amino acids. V lost 0 bases and J lost 7; bases outside the gene matches: 3. The CDR3 DNA sequence: TGTGCCAGCAGTTACTCGGGGACAGGGCTTGAAAAACTGTTTTTT. Its translation is CASSYSGTGLEKLFF.

J is TRBJ1-1 and V is TRBV28, with a weak D call TRBD1 (5 bases). Germline V gene sequence: CDR1 MDHEN, CDR2 SYDVKM. The CDR3 has 16 amino acids. V was trimmed by 2 bases and J by 6 bases, leaving 19 bases between them. Written as DNA, the CDR3 is TGTGCCAGCAGTTTACGGGAGGGGCCCCTTAAGTCTGAAGCTTTCTTT. Residues: CASSLREGPLKSEAFF.

The gene calls are TRBV24-1 and TRBJ2-3; 8 bases are shared with TRBD1. Germline trimming cut 3 bases from V and 0 bases from J; bases unmatched to any gene: 4. Germline loops: CDR1 KGHDR, CDR2 SFDVKD. CDR3 length: 16 amino acids. CDR3 in DNA: TGTGCCACCAGTGATCCAGGGGGCGCTAGCACAGATACGCAGTATTTT. It encodes CATSDPGGASTDTQYF.

The chain uses TRBV25-1 and TRBJ2-2, with D possibly TRBD1 on 5 matching bases. CDR3 length: 15 amino acids. Germline CDR1 and CDR2: MGHDK and SYGVNS. V was pared by 6 bases and J by 0 bases, with 11 bases between. The CDR3 loop is CASRQQVPNTGELFF. Written as DNA, the CDR3 is TGTGCCAGCAGACAACAGGTCCCGAACACCGGGGAGCTGTTTTTT.